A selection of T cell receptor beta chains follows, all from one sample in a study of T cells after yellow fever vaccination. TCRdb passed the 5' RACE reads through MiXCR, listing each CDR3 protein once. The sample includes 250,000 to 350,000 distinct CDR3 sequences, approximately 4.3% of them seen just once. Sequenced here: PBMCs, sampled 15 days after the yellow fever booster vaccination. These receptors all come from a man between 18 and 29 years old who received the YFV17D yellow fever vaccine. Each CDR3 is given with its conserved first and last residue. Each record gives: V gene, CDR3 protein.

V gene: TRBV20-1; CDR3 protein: CSARDRHTEAFF
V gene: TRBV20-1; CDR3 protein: CSAREARGGGTEAFF
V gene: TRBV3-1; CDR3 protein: CASSQDRRGPGYTF
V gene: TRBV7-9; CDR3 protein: CASSLGRGHNNEQFF
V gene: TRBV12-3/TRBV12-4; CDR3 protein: CASSATGGNTIYF
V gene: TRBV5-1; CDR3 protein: CASSQGVSGGPRVQFF
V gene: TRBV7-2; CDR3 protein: CASSSPGQTTYEQYF
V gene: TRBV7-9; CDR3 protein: CASTYGTFYNEQFF
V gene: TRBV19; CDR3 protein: CASRTESYGYTF
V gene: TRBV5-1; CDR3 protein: CASSPPGSGAKNIQYF
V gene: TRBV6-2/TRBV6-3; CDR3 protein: CASSPISGTSESYNEQFF
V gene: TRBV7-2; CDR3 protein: CASTSGWAGRAFF
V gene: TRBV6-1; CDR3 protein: CASSLRGGFNYGYTF
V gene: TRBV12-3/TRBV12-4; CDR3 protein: CASSPMWGTDTQYF
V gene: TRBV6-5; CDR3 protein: CASTGTVQEETQYF
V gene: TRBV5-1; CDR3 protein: CASSLATEDTEAFF
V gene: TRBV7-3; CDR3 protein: CASSYPGSGANVLTF
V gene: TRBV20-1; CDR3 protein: CSARPNFFSGANVLTF
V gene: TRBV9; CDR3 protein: CASSVGGTGFNEQFF
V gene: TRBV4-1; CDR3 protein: CASSHTTGENYGYTF
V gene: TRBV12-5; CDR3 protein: CASGLPTPPRIGRETQYF
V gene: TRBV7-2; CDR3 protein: CASSRDANTGELFF
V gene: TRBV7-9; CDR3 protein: CASRDRGQVGYTF
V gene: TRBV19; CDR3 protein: CASSQRQETQYF
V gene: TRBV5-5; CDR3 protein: CASSLRGYTSTDTQYF
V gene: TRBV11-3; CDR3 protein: CASSLGGGIENIQYF
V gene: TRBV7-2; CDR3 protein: CASSPRTGGLETQYF
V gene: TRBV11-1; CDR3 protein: CASSTYRGRDTGELFF
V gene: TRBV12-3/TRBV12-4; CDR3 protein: CASSLYPYEQYF
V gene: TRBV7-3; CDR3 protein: CASSWTDADTQYF
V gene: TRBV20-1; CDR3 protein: CSAPPGAYGYTF